This passage covers 2 T cell receptor beta chains from one sample sequenced in a study of CD8 T cells in ankylosing spondylitis. TCRdb re-analysed the 5' RACE reads in MiXCR, keeping a single row per CDR3 protein. The sample has about 130,000 distinct CDR3 sequences, around 9.3% seen once. Sequencing was done on a sample of blood, either unsorted or a sorted T cell fraction (not recorded which). Receptors were obtained from a male donor with ankylosing spondylitis or in good health (not recorded which).

This chain links TRBV29-1 with TRBJ2-2; D uncertain. The CDR3 is 14 amino acids. The V and J ends lost 5 bases and 0 bases respectively, with 10 bases between them. Germline V CDR1 and CDR2: SQVTM, ANQGSEA. The CDR3 reads CSVRTNTNTGELFF. The CDR3 coding sequence is TGCAGCGTTCGGACGAACACGAACACCGGGGAGCTGTTTTTT.

This clonotype was observed at least ten times. The chain uses TRBV20-1 and TRBJ2-3; D is perhaps TRBD1 or TRBD2 (6 bases each). Germline assignment: CDR1 DFQATT and CDR2 SNEGSKA (reference sequence). CDR3 length: 16 amino acids. V dropped 2 bases and J dropped 6 bases, with 21 bases sitting between them. CDR3 protein: CSARTGALVRMDTQYF. The CDR3, as DNA: TGCAGTGCTAGAACGGGGGCCCTTGTGCGGATGGATACGCAGTATTTT.